This TCR beta chain stems from a study of OX40 agonist ivuxolimab in advanced cancers. Looking at the study overall: Every 2 weeks, ivuxolimab was infused into the patients intravenously at between 0.01 and 10 mg/kg.

Study-level results: At doses 0.1 to 3.0 mg/kg, CD4+ and CD8+ clones expanded.

About this clone: The antigen is not known.

Germline loops: CDR1 SGHRS, CDR2 YFSETQ. V lost 0 bases and J 1 base, leaving 13 bases between the germline ends. CDR3 length equals 16 residues. The method was immunoSEQ multiplex PCR; TCRdb's version includes in-frame clones alone and lacks a portion of them. The sample carries 75,000 to 80,000 clones, about 85% recorded once. The chain combines TRBV5-1 with TRBJ1-1; D might be TRBD1 (5 bases). This TCR came from an adult with an advanced solid tumor such as melanoma, head and neck, liver or kidney cancer. The sample here was CD4+ or CD8+ T cells sorted from blood, taken in a trial of the OX40 agonist ivuxolimab. Written as DNA, the CDR3 is TGCGCCAGCAGCTTGGGGGCAGGGTTTACGAACACTGAAGCTTTCTTT. This codes for CASSLGAGFTNTEAFF.